Below, 26 T cell receptor beta chains from the same sample are listed, as sequenced in a study of blood T cell repertoires in COVID-19. Libraries were prepared by immunoSEQ multiplex PCR; TCRdb keeps only in-frame clonotypes and omits some of them. The data hold approximately 300,000 clones, with about 85% observed a single time. The sample consisted of peripheral blood. These receptors came from a woman aged 50 to 60 with active or convalescent COVID-19.

The chain joins TRBV24-1 to TRBJ2-5; 7 bases are a match to TRBD2. The trim removed 2 bases at V and 7 bases at J, leaving 12 bases unmatched. CDR1 KGHDR and CDR2 SFDVKD come from the germline V gene. The CDR3 has 16 residues. In DNA form, the CDR3 reads TGTGCCACCAGTGATTGGGCTAGCGGACGCCGGGGGACCCAGTACTTC. Translation gives CATSDWASGRRGTQYF.

V and J are TRBV11-2 and TRBJ1-1; a possible D gene is TRBD1 (6 bases). CDR1 is SGHAT, CDR2 FQNNGV, per germline. With 4 bases removed from V and 10 bases from J, the gap between germline ends came to 13 bases. The CDR3 has 12 residues. Here the CDR3 DNA reads TGTGCCAGCAGCTCCCAACAGGGTTCAGCTTTCTTT. Translating it yields CASSSQQGSAFF.

This sequence joins TRBV7-6 and TRBJ2-2; 12 positions agree with TRBD2. Germline V gives CDR1 SGHVS, CDR2 FNYEAQ. The ends lost 5 bases at V and 5 bases at J; junction bases unmatched: 6. The CDR3 is made up of 16 amino acids. CDR3 sequence: CASSNGLAGLTGELFF. CDR3 nucleotides: TGTGCCAGCAGCAACGGACTAGCGGGACTTACCGGGGAGCTGTTTTTT.

J is TRBJ2-1 and V is TRBV3-1 (or the pseudogene TRBV3-2); 7 bases agree with TRBD1. CDR3 length: 11 residues. V gave up 7 bases and J gave up 13 bases; unmatched junction bases: 7. Germline assignment: CDR1 LGHDT and CDR2 YNNKEL (reference sequence). The CDR3 sequence is CASNSGGAQFF. For the CDR3, the DNA is TGTGCCAGCAACTCAGGGGGAGCTCAGTTCTTC.

V usage is TRBV19 and J usage is TRBJ1-1, with TRBD1 identical over 8 bases. Germline values: CDR1 LNHDA, CDR2 SQIVND (reference sequence). The CDR3 length is 13 residues. V shed 7 bases and J 2 bases; nucleotides not matched to a gene: 3. Here the CDR3 DNA reads TGTGCCAGTAAGGACAGGGTTAACACTGAAGCTTTCTTT. Translation gives CASKDRVNTEAFF.

The V gene is TRBV7-2, the J gene TRBJ1-1, with no clear D. The germline V and J ends were trimmed by 1 base and 1 base, with 7 bases remaining between them. Germline lookup yields CDR1 SGHTA and CDR2 FQGNSA. The CDR3 length is 14 residues. The CDR3 is CASSLGPSNTEAFF. For the CDR3, the DNA is TGTGCCAGCAGCTTAGGGCCGTCGAACACTGAAGCTTTCTTT.

In nucleotides, the CDR3 is TGTGCCAGCAGCTTTAGAAACAGTTTTAATTCACCCCTCCACTTT. Protein: CASSFRNSFNSPLHF. The rearrangement joins TRBV11-3 to TRBJ1-6; no reliable D call. Between the trimmed V and J ends, which lost 3 bases and 6 bases, there was a span of 12 bases. This CDR3 is 15 amino acids long. Germline CDR1 reads SGHNT; CDR2 reads YENEEA.

This clone was found a few times. This rearrangement joins TRBV10-3 to TRBJ2-1; the match to TRBD2 covers 13 bases. The CDR3 is 16 residues long. The J segment lost 6 bases and the V segment lost 0 bases, leaving 2 bases of the junction unmatched. Germline assignment: CDR1 ENHRY and CDR2 SYGVKD. The CDR3 is CAISESRLAGGNEQFF. The CDR3 nucleotides read TGTGCCATCAGTGAGTCAAGACTAGCGGGAGGCAATGAGCAGTTCTTC.

The chain is built from TRBV5-8 and TRBJ2-7, with 8 bases lining up with TRBD2. Germline loops: CDR1 SGHTS, CDR2 YDEGEE. This CDR3 has 14 amino acids. The trim removed 5 bases at V and 2 bases at J, leaving 6 bases unmatched. The CDR3 nucleotides are TGTGCCAGCAGTTCGGGACTAGGGCCCTACGAGCAGTACTTC. Amino acid sequence: CASSSGLGPYEQYF.

This clone appeared many times. The chain couples TRBV7-8 to TRBJ2-7, with D tentatively TRBD1 (7 bases). Per the germline V gene, CDR1 is SGHVS and CDR2 is FQNEAQ. V gave up 4 bases and J gave up 2 bases, with 15 bases separating them. This CDR3 is 15 amino acids long. CDR3 residues: CASSSRRDSPYEQYF. CDR3 DNA: TGTGCCAGCAGCTCGAGGAGGGACAGCCCCTACGAGCAGTACTTC.

J is TRBJ2-2 and V is TRBV11-3; tentative D call: TRBD2 (5 bases). V was clipped by 2 bases and J by 6 bases, with 16 bases between them. Germline V gene data show CDR1 as SGHNT and CDR2 as YENEEA. The CDR3 is made up of 16 amino acids. CDR3: CASSLISGTGAGELFF. CDR3 in DNA: TGTGCCAGCAGCTTAATCAGCGGAACCGGGGCCGGGGAGCTGTTTTTT.

The chain carries TRBV6-4 and TRBJ2-1; TRBD2 matches at 9 bases. Germline loops: CDR1 MRHNA, CDR2 SNTAGT. V dropped 4 bases and J dropped 7; count of bases not matched to a gene: 8. This CDR3 comprises 15 residues. The CDR3 region has the DNA TGTGCCAGCAGTGCGCGGCTAGCGGGGTTGAATGAGCAGTTCTTC. Residues: CASSARLAGLNEQFF.

This chain uses TRBV7-8 with TRBJ2-5; 7 bases match TRBD1. The CDR3 runs 13 residues. Germline V CDR1 and CDR2: SGHVS, FQNEAQ. V gave up 5 bases and J gave up 5 bases; unmatched junction bases: 5. CDR3 sequence: CASSRQGGETQYF. CDR3 coding DNA: TGTGCCAGCAGCCGACAGGGTGGGGAGACCCAGTACTTC.

This sequence joins TRBV2 and TRBJ2-3; D might be TRBD1 (5 bases). The V end was cut by 2 bases, the J end by 3 bases, with 9 bases between. Germline CDR1 and CDR2: SNHLY and FYNNEI. The CDR3 runs to 14 residues. The CDR3 region has the DNA TGTGCCAGCAGTGAACCAGGGCGGACAGATACGCAGTATTTT. It specifies CASSEPGRTDTQYF.

This clone occurred once. The chain has TRBV15 and TRBJ2-4; 7 bases match TRBD2. V lost 3 bases to trimming and J lost 3 bases; unmatched junction nucleotides: 17. The CDR3 has 19 amino acids. Germline V gene lookup returns CDR1 LNHNV and CDR2 YYDKDF (reference sequence). The CDR3 spells CATSSAIQIGGFGKNIQYF. CDR3 nucleotide sequence: TGTGCCACCAGCAGCGCAATACAGATCGGGGGGTTCGGCAAAAACATTCAGTACTTC. Full variable domain (outside the CDR3, taken from reference TRBV15 and TRBJ2-4): DAMVIQNPRYQVTQFGKPVTLSCSQTLNHNVMYWYQQKSSQAPKLLFHYYDKDFNNEADTPDNFQSRRPNTSFCFLDIRSPGLGDTAMYLCATSSAIQIGGFGKNIQYFGAGTRLSVL.

The rearrangement joins TRBV27 to TRBJ2-7; TRBD2 might be the D (6 bases). Trimming removed 6 bases from V and 0 bases from J, with 15 bases in between. Germline V gene data show CDR1 as MNHEY and CDR2 as SMNVEV (reference sequence). This CDR3 has 15 amino acids. The DNA for the CDR3 is TGTGCCAGCAGCCCTATCGGGCGGGGCTCCTACGAGCAGTACTTC. It translates to CASSPIGRGSYEQYF.

The CDR3 loop reads CASSIDPPLALGSYNEQFF. Here the CDR3 DNA reads TGTGCCAGTAGTATAGATCCCCCTCTAGCGTTGGGATCCTACAATGAGCAGTTCTTC. The V gene is TRBV19, the J gene TRBJ2-1, with a tentative D call TRBD2 (6 bases). Germline values: CDR1 LNHDA, CDR2 SQIVND (reference sequence). The CDR3 length is 19 residues. Trimming cost V 0 bases and J 1 base, with 19 bases left between them.

The genes are TRBV9 and TRBJ2-1; 11 nucleotides align to TRBD2. Germline V gene lookup returns CDR1 SGDLS and CDR2 YYNGEE. With V trimmed by 4 bases and J by 3 bases, 12 bases remained unmatched. The CDR3 runs to 18 residues. The CDR3 DNA sequence: TGTGCCAGCAGCCCAAACCAACAACTAGCGGGAGTCTACAATGAGCAGTTCTTC. Its protein is CASSPNQQLAGVYNEQFF.

The chain carries TRBV7-2 and TRBJ1-2; 8 bases fit TRBD1. This CDR3 is 15 amino acids long. Germline loops: CDR1 SGHTA, CDR2 FQGNSA. Trimming cost V 5 bases and J 4 bases; bases outside gene matches: 9. The DNA for the CDR3 is TGTGCCAGCAGCCTAGAGGCCGGGACAGGCTATGGCTACACCTTC. This sequence encodes CASSLEAGTGYGYTF.

The V and J genes are TRBV7-9 and TRBJ1-1; D possibly corresponds to TRBD1 (5 bases). Trimming took 2 bases from V and 10 from J, leaving 23 bases between them. Germline values: CDR1 SEHNR, CDR2 FQNEAQ (reference sequence). The CDR3 is 16 residues long. CDR3 DNA sequence: TGTGCCAGCAGCTTATTAGCAGGAGGGGTACCTCGGGGAGCTTTCTTT. Translation gives CASSLLAGGVPRGAFF.

This clone was counted a few times. The chain links TRBV29-1 to TRBJ2-7; weak D call: TRBD1 (5 bases). The CDR3 has 15 residues. Trimming took 6 bases from V and 3 from J, leaving 21 bases between them. The germline V gene has CDR1 SQVTM and CDR2 ANQGSEA. The CDR3 nucleotides are TGCAGCGTCCACTCACAGGAGAAAGGGCTCTACGAGCAGTACTTC. It codes for CSVHSQEKGLYEQYF.

CDR3 region: CASSQEPVAGVLFQYF. The CDR3 nucleotides are TGCGCCAGCAGCCAAGAGCCGGTAGCGGGAGTGCTGTTTCAGTACTTC. The chain is built from TRBV4-1 and TRBJ2-4, with TRBD2 matching 9 bases. The V gene's germline CDR1 is MGHRA and CDR2 YSYEKL. There are 16 residues in the CDR3. Losses at the gene ends were 0 bases for V and 11 bases for J; bases not matched to a gene: 11.

As concerns this clone: At one end, the junction sequence differs from germline, possibly due to a read error. The V and J genes are TRBV4-2 and TRBJ2-7; possibly TRBD1 for D (6 bases). CDR3 length equals 16 residues. Germline V gene sequence: CDR1 LGHNA, CDR2 YNFKEQ. The CDR3 DNA sequence: TGTGCCAGCAGCAAAGATTTGGCAGGGGAAGGCTACGAGCAGTACTTC. Encoded protein: CASSKDLAGEGYEQYF.

V usage is TRBV7-9 and J usage is TRBJ2-7, with no clear D. The length of the CDR3 is 14 residues. Trimming removed 6 bases from V and 5 bases from J, with 17 bases in between. The germline V gene has CDR1 SEHNR and CDR2 FQNEAQ (reference sequence). The CDR3 is CASSPRRSRDEQYF. For the CDR3, the DNA is TGTGCCAGCAGTCCCCGACGGAGCCGGGACGAGCAGTACTTC.

This chain links TRBV27 with TRBJ2-7; 7 nucleotides line up with TRBD1. The length of the CDR3 is 14 residues. The junction had 9 bases not matched to a gene; V was cut back by 9 bases and J by 1 base. The germline CDR1 and CDR2 sequences are MNHEY and SMNVEV (reference sequence). CDR3 loop: CASRRQGSSYEQYF. CDR3 sequence (DNA): TGTGCCAGTCGACGACAGGGTAGTTCCTACGAGCAGTACTTC.

V usage is TRBV2 and J usage is TRBJ1-4; 9 nucleotides agree with TRBD1. J lost 12 bases, V lost 5 bases, and 10 bases had no gene match. This CDR3 is built from 14 residues. From germline, CDR1 is SNHLY and CDR2 FYNNEI. CDR3 in DNA: TGTGCCAGCAGTCCGGGACAGGGTCTTTTTCAACTGTTTTTT. Translated, it gives CASSPGQGLFQLFF.